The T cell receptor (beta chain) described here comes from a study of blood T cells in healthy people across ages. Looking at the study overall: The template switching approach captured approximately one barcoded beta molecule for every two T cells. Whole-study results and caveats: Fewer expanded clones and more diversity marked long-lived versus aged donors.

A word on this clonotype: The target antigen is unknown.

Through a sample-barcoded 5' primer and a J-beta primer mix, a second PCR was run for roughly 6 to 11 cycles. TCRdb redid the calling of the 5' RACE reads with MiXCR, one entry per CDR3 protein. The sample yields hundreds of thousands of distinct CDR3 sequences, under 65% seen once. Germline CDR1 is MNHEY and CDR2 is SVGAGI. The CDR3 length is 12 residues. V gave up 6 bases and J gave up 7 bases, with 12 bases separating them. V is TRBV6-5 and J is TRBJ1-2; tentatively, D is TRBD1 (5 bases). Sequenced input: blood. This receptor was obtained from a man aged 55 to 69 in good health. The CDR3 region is CASRPRESGYTF. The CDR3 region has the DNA TGTGCCAGCAGGCCCAGGGAATCTGGCTACACCTTC.